The 26 T cell receptor beta chains presented below share a single source sample, sequenced in a study of T cell changes during pregnancy in multiple sclerosis. Here immunoSEQ multiplex PCR was the method, and the copy in TCRdb shows in-frame clones only, minus some. The table shows approximately 70,000 clones, with approximately 93% occurring only once. Sequencing was performed on CD4+ T cells from peripheral blood mononuclear cells, taken after pregnancy. The origin of the receptors is a female donor with multiple sclerosis, enrolled in a pregnancy study.

The chain uses TRBV27 and TRBJ2-7; 8 bases agree with TRBD2. Losses at the gene ends were 5 bases for V and 5 bases for J; bases not matched to a gene: 8. Germline V gives CDR1 MNHEY, CDR2 SMNVEV (reference sequence). The length of the CDR3 is 14 residues. DNA for the CDR3: TGTGCCAGCAGTCCGAGCGGGAGTTTGGACGAGCAGTACTTC. It encodes CASSPSGSLDEQYF.

V is TRBV5-4 and J is TRBJ2-3; TRBD2 aligns across 9 bases. Germline CDR1 reads SGHNT; CDR2 reads YYREEE (reference sequence). The CDR3 runs 15 residues. J was trimmed by 1 base and V by 2 bases; bases with no gene match: 2. This CDR3 is CASSLRTSGTDTQYF. CDR3 in DNA: TGTGCCAGCAGCTTACGGACTAGCGGCACAGATACGCAGTATTTT.

The V and J genes are TRBV6-1 and TRBJ2-5; TRBD1 aligns across 7 bases. The CDR3 has 15 amino acids. V lost 4 bases and J lost 1; bases outside the gene matches: 6. Germline V gene sequence: CDR1 MNHNS, CDR2 SASEGT. DNA for the CDR3: TGTGCCAGCAGTGGACCGGACAGGATCCAAGAGACCCAGTACTTC. Amino acids: CASSGPDRIQETQYF.

The chain has TRBV18 and TRBJ2-3; tentatively, D is TRBD2 (5 bases). The CDR3 sequence is 13 residues long. Trimming left V 4 bases short and J 1 base short, with 6 bases between. The germline gives CDR1 KGHSH, CDR2 LQKENI. The CDR3 DNA is TGTGCCAGCTCACGAGGGCGCACAGATACGCAGTATTTT. It is translated as CASSRGRTDTQYF. The variable domain in full, with the rest retrieved from reference TRBV18 and TRBJ2-3, is NAGVMQNPRHLVRRRGQEARLRCSPMKGHSHVYWYRQLPEEGLKFMVYLQKENIIDESGMPKERFSAEFPKEGPSILRIQQVVRGDSAAYFCASSRGRTDTQYFGPGTRLTVL.

V and J are TRBV4-1 and TRBJ2-4, with D possibly being TRBD2 (6 bases). Germline assignment: CDR1 MGHRA and CDR2 YSYEKL. This CDR3 has 15 residues. V lost 0 bases to trimming and J lost 6 bases, with 12 bases between them. In DNA, the CDR3 is TGCGCCAGCAGCCAAGACATGGGGGGTTTAAACATTCAGTACTTC. Translation gives CASSQDMGGLNIQYF.

There are a few counts of this clone. The chain carries TRBV6-6 and TRBJ2-5, with 9 bases fitting TRBD2. V gave up 2 bases and J gave up 1 base; unmatched junction bases: 5. The CDR3 sequence is 16 residues long. Germline CDR1 is MNHNY and CDR2 is SVGAGI (reference sequence). In nucleotides, the CDR3 is TGTGCCAGCAGTTACAGGGCTAGCGGGGCCCAAGAGACCCAGTACTTC. Its translation: CASSYRASGAQETQYF.

V and J are TRBV5-1 and TRBJ1-1; perhaps TRBD1 as D (5 bases). The CDR3 is 15 residues long. Trimming cost V 0 bases and J 6 bases, with 15 bases left between them. Germline V CDR1 and CDR2: SGHRS, YFSETQ. The CDR3 spells CASSLGQGSHAEAFF. DNA of the CDR3: TGCGCCAGCAGCTTGGGTCAGGGAAGCCATGCTGAAGCTTTCTTT. Full variable domain (outside the CDR3, taken from reference TRBV5-1 and TRBJ1-1): KAGVTQTPRYLIKTRGQQVTLSCSPISGHRSVSWYQQTPGQGLQFLFEYFSETQRNKGNFPGRFSGRQFSNSRSEMNVSTLELGDSALYLCASSLGQGSHAEAFFGQGTRLTVV.

The CDR3 sequence: CASTEGGQPEQYF. The CDR3 DNA sequence: TGTGCCAGCACCGAAGGGGGACAGCCCGAGCAGTACTTC. The J gene is TRBJ2-7, the V gene TRBV6-1, with TRBD1 matching over 7 bases. Germline V CDR1 and CDR2: MNHNS, SASEGT. The CDR3 is 13 residues long. The J segment lost 6 bases and the V segment lost 7 bases, leaving 9 bases of the junction unmatched.

This sequence joins TRBV28 and TRBJ1-2, with no clear D. V lost 5 bases, J lost 1 base, and 5 bases lay in between. Germline CDR1 MDHEN, CDR2 SYDVKM. The CDR3 loop spans 12 amino acids. CDR3 coding DNA: TGTGCCAGCAGTCCCATTAACTATGGCTACACCTTC. As protein: CASSPINYGYTF.

The CDR3 region has the DNA TGTGCCAGCAGCCCCGGGACTAGCGGCAGACTCTCCTACAATGAGCAGTTCTTC. This sequence encodes CASSPGTSGRLSYNEQFF. This rearrangement joins TRBV7-6 to TRBJ2-1, with 11 nucleotides matching TRBD2. Germline assignment: CDR1 SGHVS and CDR2 FNYEAQ. This CDR3 is built from 18 residues. J lost 0 bases, V lost 5 bases, and 9 bases had no gene match.

The chain joins TRBV10-3 to TRBJ1-1; the match to TRBD1 covers 9 bases. The CDR3 consists of 14 residues. Looked up from germline, CDR1 is ENHRY and CDR2 is SYGVKD. V was pared by 6 bases and J by 1 base, with 3 bases of the junction left unmatched. CDR3 protein: CAISPQGANTEAFF. CDR3 bases: TGTGCCATCAGCCCACAGGGGGCGAACACTGAAGCTTTCTTT.

This rearrangement joins TRBV6-5 to TRBJ1-5, with D uncertain. The V end lost 0 bases, the J end lost 6 bases, and 6 bases lay between the germline ends. The CDR3 sequence is 13 residues long. CDR1 MNHEY and CDR2 SVGAGI come from the germline V gene. The CDR3, as DNA: TGTGCCAGCAGTTACTCGAGAGGTCAGCCCCAGCATTTT. Amino acids: CASSYSRGQPQHF.

The V and J genes are TRBV30 and TRBJ1-2, with TRBD1 as a possible D gene (5 bases). This CDR3 has 13 amino acids. The ends were cut back, 8 bases at V and 2 bases at J, with 15 bases in the middle. Per the germline V gene, CDR1 is GTSNPN and CDR2 is SVGIG (reference sequence). The CDR3 nucleotides are TGTGCCGGTAGTATTCGGGGGAACTATGGCTACACCTTC. It encodes CAGSIRGNYGYTF.

The chain links TRBV11-3 to TRBJ2-5; 7 nucleotides line up with TRBD1. The CDR3 covers 12 residues. Per germline, CDR1 SGHNT and CDR2 YENEEA. V lost 5 bases and J lost 3; bases outside the gene matches: 0. The CDR3 protein is CASSDREETQYF. Here the CDR3 DNA reads TGTGCCAGCAGCGACAGGGAAGAGACCCAGTACTTC.

The rearrangement uses TRBV28 and TRBJ2-7; 8 bases line up with TRBD2. Per germline, CDR1 MDHEN and CDR2 SYDVKM. J gave up 5 bases and V 4 bases, and 16 bases lay outside the gene matches. The CDR3 totals 17 residues. CDR3 coding DNA: TGTGCCAGCAGTTCTCCCGGGCCAGGCGGGGGGAAGGACGAGCAGTACTTC. Translated: CASSSPGPGGGKDEQYF.

V gene TRBV15 combines with J gene TRBJ1-5; TRBD1 matches at 10 bases. V was pared by 9 bases and J by 7 bases, with 12 bases of the junction left unmatched. CDR1 and CDR2 (germline): LNHNV, YYDKDF (reference sequence). The CDR3 has 15 residues. This CDR3 reads CATSRDRGTGQPQHF. CDR3 DNA sequence: TGTGCCACTTCCAGGGACAGGGGCACGGGGCAGCCCCAGCATTTT.

The V and J genes are TRBV4-1 and TRBJ2-5; TRBD2 might be the D (6 bases). V lost 0 bases, J lost 5 bases, and 16 bases lay in between. The CDR3 is made up of 16 amino acids. Per germline, CDR1 MGHRA and CDR2 YSYEKL. CDR3 in DNA: TGCGCCAGCAGCCAAGATCTGGGGGGATTGAGGGAGACCCAGTACTTC. It encodes CASSQDLGGLRETQYF.

J is TRBJ1-1 and V is TRBV18; D is possibly TRBD1 (5 bases). The CDR3 length is 13 residues. Germline lookup yields CDR1 KGHSH and CDR2 LQKENI. V lost 3 bases and J 3 bases, leaving 8 bases between the germline ends. The CDR3 reads CASSPRGDTEAFF. The CDR3 DNA reads TGTGCCAGCTCACCCCGGGGGGACACTGAAGCTTTCTTT.

The CDR3 DNA follows: TGCGCCAGCAGCCGGCTGACGGGAAATCCCATCGGGGAGCTGTTTTTT. Protein product: CASSRLTGNPIGELFF. This chain connects TRBV4-3 to TRBJ2-2, with D possibly matching TRBD2 (5 bases). The CDR3 sequence is 16 residues long. From germline, CDR1 is LGHNA and CDR2 YSLEER. V shed 4 bases and J shed 7 bases, with 19 bases lying between them.

This chain connects TRBV5-4 to TRBJ2-5, with D uncertain. The CDR3 sequence is 14 residues long. Germline V gene data show CDR1 as SGHNT and CDR2 as YYREEE (reference sequence). The ends were cut back, 0 bases at V and 5 bases at J, with 11 bases in the middle. The CDR3 nucleotides read TGTGCCAGCAGCTTGGAGGTAGCTAGTGAGACCCAGTACTTC. It translates to CASSLEVASETQYF.

The rearrangement uses TRBV5-1 and TRBJ1-1; 9 nucleotides line up with TRBD1. This CDR3 is built from 20 residues. The ends lost 1 base at V and 4 bases at J; junction bases unmatched: 20. Per the germline V gene, CDR1 is SGHRS and CDR2 is YFSETQ. The CDR3 loop reads CASSLWGTGTGRTESTEAFF. The CDR3 coding sequence is TGCGCCAGCAGCTTGTGGGGGACTGGGACAGGGAGGACAGAGAGCACTGAAGCTTTCTTT.

CDR3 in DNA: TGTGCCAGCAGCCAAGACGGGAGCTCTGGAAACACCATATATTTT. Translating it yields CASSQDGSSGNTIYF. This sequence joins TRBV4-2 and TRBJ1-3; D is unclear. The CDR3 length is 15 residues. CDR1 is LGHNA and CDR2 is YNFKEQ in the germline V gene. V was shortened by 0 bases and J by 0 bases, with 6 bases between the two germline ends.

This clone was seen a single time. This chain uses TRBV5-5 with TRBJ1-2; TRBD1 matches 10 bases. V lost 4 bases, J lost 8 bases, and 5 bases stayed unmatched. The CDR3 totals 13 residues. The germline V gene encodes CDR1 SGHKS and CDR2 YYEKEE (reference sequence). The CDR3 loop is CASSRQGALGYTF. CDR3 DNA sequence: TGTGCCAGCAGCAGACAGGGGGCGCTGGGCTACACCTTC. The entire variable domain, with the rest obtained from reference TRBV5-5 and TRBJ1-2, is as follows: DAGVTQSPTHLIKTRGQQVTLRCSPISGHKSVSWYQQVLGQGPQFIFQYYEKEERGRGNFPDRFSARQFPNYSSELNVNALLLGDSALYLCASSRQGALGYTFGSGTRLTVV.

The CDR3 bases are TGTGCCAGCAGCTTAGTAGCGGGAACCTCAGCCGAGCAGTTCTTC. Translating gives CASSLVAGTSAEQFF. The rearrangement links TRBV5-6 to TRBJ2-1; 8 nucleotides match TRBD2. V lost 2 bases to trimming and J lost 10 bases; unmatched junction nucleotides: 11. The CDR3 extends over 15 amino acids. Germline loops: CDR1 SGHDT, CDR2 YYEEEE.

This clone was observed a single time. V and J are TRBV19 and TRBJ1-5, with D unclear. Germline V gene sequence: CDR1 LNHDA, CDR2 SQIVND (reference sequence). V lost 0 bases and J lost 7, with 7 bases in between. The CDR3 consists of 13 residues. CDR3 residues: CASSIERLQPQHF. CDR3 bases: TGTGCCAGTAGTATAGAGAGGTTGCAGCCCCAGCATTTT.

Points on this clone: The same CDR3 is also encoded by other DNA sequences in this sample. Written as DNA, the CDR3 is TGTGCCAGCAGCCTATCTGCAACTAATGAAAAACTGTTTTTT. Translated: CASSLSATNEKLFF. V is TRBV7-2 and J is TRBJ1-4; D gene unclear. Per germline, CDR1 SGHTA and CDR2 FQGNSA. Between the trimmed V and J ends, which lost 5 bases and 0 bases, there was a span of 7 bases. This CDR3 region has 14 residues.